This T cell receptor (beta chain) was identified in a study of blood T cell repertoires in COVID-19 (TCRdb year 2020). About the full investigation: Samples from collaborators originated in the United States, Italy and Spain and spanned both the acute and convalescent phases of COVID-19. The material from the prospective study consisted of cDNA or gDNA derived from T cells, B-cell-depleted T cells, or PBMCs. Subjects who had been exposed to COVID-19, were actively infected with it, or had recovered from it provided the deeply sampled blood TCRbeta repertoires that made up the dataset. The repertoires were released in a freely available public database intended as a resource for research on the immune response to SARS-CoV-2. Samples came from the ongoing ImmuneRACE study (first 160 participants) plus 1,254 subjects from 6 global collaborators. Nearly every sample came with metadata listing a de-identified subject ID, COVID-19 status, age in years and sex. HLA class I and class II types, where available, came from metadata supplied by the sample provider rather than from assay-based typing. Results the study describes overall, beyond this receptor: The amount of clinical and demographic metadata varied by source and participant and was provided uncurated.

Turning to this clone: Its antigen target is currently unknown. Base qualities were left out, and no much larger clone turns up one base away. The same CDR3 is also encoded by other DNA sequences in this sample.

Participants in the prospective study were aged about 18 to 100 years, lived in over 20 United States geographic areas, and enrolled through a virtual design. To assign participants to cohorts, the prospective study relied on clinical history that participants themselves reported in a screening survey and a study questionnaire. Each participant in the prospective study had whole blood, serum and a nasopharyngeal or oropharyngeal swab collected by mobile phlebotomists. Additional blood draws and questionnaires over an approximately two-month period could optionally be provided by prospective study participants. Prospective study blood samples were shipped either frozen or at room temperature before DNA extraction. V is clipped by 3 bases and J by 5 bases, and the sequence between their germline boundaries is 4 bases long. For CDR1 and CDR2, the germline V gene lists KGHSH and LQKENI. The CDR3 runs 11 amino acids, cysteine and phenylalanine included. The read is trimmed to its CDR3 DNA, 33 bases read in frame from base 1.

TCRbeta CDR3 regions were amplified from genomic DNA using the immunoSEQ Assay, a bias-controlled multiplex PCR. In the source study's methods: Within the assay, amplification of reference gene primers was used to estimate how many nucleated cells each sample contained. To quantify the absolute abundance of each unique TCRbeta CDR3 rearrangement, sequence reads were collapsed and filtered. Productive Simpson clonality was computed per sample as the square root of Simpson's diversity index over productive rearrangements. Here the immuneACCESS table is served through TCRdb, limited to in-frame sequences with V and J called. Missing clones are a known gap in these copies; in checked studies unresolved V genes cover under half, and the rest lacks a known reason. D and trimming were read from the DNA, whereas the V and J calls and clone size are those reported in that table. The sample contains roughly 420,000 clones, around 87% of them found a single time. The top ten hold approximately 0.96% of the sample.

The specimen was PBMCs or T cells enriched from blood (not recorded which). The clonotype was recovered from a woman between 25 and 40 years old with acute COVID-19. This sequence uses TRBV18 and TRBJ2-5, with the D gene call left open. The CDR3 has the sequence CASSPGETQYF. The nucleotides read TGTGCCAGCTCACCCGGGGAGACCCAGTACTTC. The full variable domain, with segments outside the CDR3 supplied by the reference TRBV18 and TRBJ2-5 proteins, appears as NAGVMQNPRHLVRRRGQEARLRCSPMKGHSHVYWYRQLPEEGLKFMVYLQKENIIDESGMPKERFSAEFPKEGPSILRIQQVVRGDSAAYFCASSPGETQYFGPGTRLLVL.